Each of the 2 T cell receptor beta chains below was sequenced from the same sample in a study of neoadjuvant nivolumab and ipilimumab in lung cancer. Measured with immunoSEQ multiplex PCR; TCRdb has only the in-frame clones, and not every one. The data hold fewer than 30,000 clones, with 80% to 85% observed a single time. This specimen was tumor tissue, taken after neoadjuvant nivolumab, alone or with ipilimumab, at or shortly before surgery. All receptors derive from an adult with non-small cell lung cancer.

V and J are TRBV20-1 and TRBJ2-5, with D possibly matching TRBD2 (5 bases). The V gene's germline CDR1 is DFQATT and CDR2 SNEGSKA (reference sequence). The CDR3 contains 11 residues. In nucleotides, the CDR3 is TGCAAGTTACTAGGTGAGGAGACCCAGTACTTC. Encoded protein: CKLLGEETQYF.

The chain links TRBV18 to TRBJ1-4; D may be TRBD1 (6 bases). In germline, CDR1 is KGHSH, CDR2 LQKENI. Trimming pared 3 bases from V and 3 bases from J, leaving 11 bases between. This CDR3 has 15 amino acids. CDR3 coding DNA: TGTGCCAGCTCACCTCCGGGACAACCTAATGAAAAACTGTTTTTT. Translated: CASSPPGQPNEKLFF.